The TCR beta chain under discussion was sequenced for a study of blood T cell repertoires in COVID-19. Study-level information: Spain, Italy and the United States supplied samples that represented acute and convalescent COVID-19. The analysed material was cDNA or gDNA that came from T cells, B-cell-depleted T cells, or PBMCs.

The method was immunoSEQ multiplex PCR; TCRdb's version includes in-frame clones alone and lacks a portion of them. The sample contains over 85,000 clones, about nine tenths of which appear only once. Germline V lookup: CDR1 SGHKS, CDR2 YYEKEE (reference sequence). This CDR3 is built from 13 residues. V was clipped by 2 bases and J by 2 bases; unmatched bases: 0. The TCR originated in a male donor with acute or convalescent COVID-19. The chain is built from TRBV5-5 and TRBJ2-7, with TRBD1 matching over 8 bases. Specimen: peripheral blood. The CDR3 DNA sequence: TGTGCCAGCAGCTTACAGGGGGCCTACGAGCAGTACTTC. Encoded protein: CASSLQGAYEQYF.